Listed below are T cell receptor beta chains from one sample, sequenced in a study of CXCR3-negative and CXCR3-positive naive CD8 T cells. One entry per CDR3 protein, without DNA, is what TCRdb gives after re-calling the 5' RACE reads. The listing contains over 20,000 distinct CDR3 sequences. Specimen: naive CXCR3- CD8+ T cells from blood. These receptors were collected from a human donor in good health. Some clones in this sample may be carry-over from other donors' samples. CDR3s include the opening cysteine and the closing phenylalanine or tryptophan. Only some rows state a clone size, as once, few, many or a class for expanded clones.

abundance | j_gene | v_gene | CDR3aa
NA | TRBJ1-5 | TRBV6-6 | CASTLPGGGNQPQHF
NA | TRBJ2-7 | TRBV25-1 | CASSGWNEQYF
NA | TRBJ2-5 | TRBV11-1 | CASSSPWSGQETQYF
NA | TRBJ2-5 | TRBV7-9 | CASSFAQGGETQYF
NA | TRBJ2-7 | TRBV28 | CASSLPKTGKDEQYF
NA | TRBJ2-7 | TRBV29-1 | CSVEVGGEQYF
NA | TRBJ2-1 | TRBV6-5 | CASSYSADRSSYNEQFF
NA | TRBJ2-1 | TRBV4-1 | CASSQDGTLAESYNEQFF
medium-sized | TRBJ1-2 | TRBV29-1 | CSTWDSLYGYTF
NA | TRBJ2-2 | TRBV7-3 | CASSLHPAEDTGELFF
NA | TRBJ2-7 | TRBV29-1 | CSVVGQGAREQYF
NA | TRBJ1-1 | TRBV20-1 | CSARQTPGDTEAFF
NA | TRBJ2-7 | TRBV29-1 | CSGATGGYEQYF
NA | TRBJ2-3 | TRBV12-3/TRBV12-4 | CASSLVPTDTQYF
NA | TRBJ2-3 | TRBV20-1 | CSARDLLTDTQYF
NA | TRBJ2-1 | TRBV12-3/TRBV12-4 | CASSQGGNEQFF
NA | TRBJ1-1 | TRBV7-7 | CASSYKSDTEAFF
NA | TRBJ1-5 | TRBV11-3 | CASSFCRDSYSNQPQHF
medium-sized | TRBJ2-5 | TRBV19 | CASSIASTGAQYF
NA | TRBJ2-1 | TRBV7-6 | CASSPGGGPSFF
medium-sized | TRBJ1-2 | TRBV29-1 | CSVEEGINYGYTF
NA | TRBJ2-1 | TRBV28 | CASSLLVRVHEQFF
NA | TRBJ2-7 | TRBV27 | CASSISTSGSVEQYF
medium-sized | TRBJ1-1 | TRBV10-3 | CAITTGNTEAFF
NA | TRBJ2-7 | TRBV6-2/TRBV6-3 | CASSWEGPYEQYF
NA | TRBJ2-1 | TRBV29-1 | CSVVEGGDEQFF
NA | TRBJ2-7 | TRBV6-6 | CASSRQATAYEQYF
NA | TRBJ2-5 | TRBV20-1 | CSAGRGRDQETQYF
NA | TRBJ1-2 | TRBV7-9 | CASSLTQESARGYTF
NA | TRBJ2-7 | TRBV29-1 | CSVEIENYEQYF
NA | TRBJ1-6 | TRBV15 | CATAEETYNSPLHF
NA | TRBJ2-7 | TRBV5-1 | CASSLGPRERYEQYF
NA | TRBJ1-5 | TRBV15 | CATSTSDGFYSNQPQHF
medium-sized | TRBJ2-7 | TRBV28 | CASTRTGDYEQYF
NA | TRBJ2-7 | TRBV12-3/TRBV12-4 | CASSPTLAVFYEQYF
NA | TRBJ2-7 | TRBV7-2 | CASSFYTGVSYEQYF
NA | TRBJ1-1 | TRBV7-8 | CASSLGTGAANTEAFF
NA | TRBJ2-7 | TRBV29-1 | CSVYGSGEQHF
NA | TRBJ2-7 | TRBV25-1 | CASSESGQGPPPYEQYF
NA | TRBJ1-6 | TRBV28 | CATTQGVNNSPLHF
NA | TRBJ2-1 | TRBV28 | CASSLDGTPYNEQFF
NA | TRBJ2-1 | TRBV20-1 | CSARGQGDYNEQFF
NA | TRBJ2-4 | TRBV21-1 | CASSKALFAGVDKNIQYF
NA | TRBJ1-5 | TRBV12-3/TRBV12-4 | CASSPTNQPQHF
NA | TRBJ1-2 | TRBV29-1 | CSVPRQGVYGYTF
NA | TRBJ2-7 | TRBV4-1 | CASSQEGTSGRDEQYF
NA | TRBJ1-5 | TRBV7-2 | CASSLRQSNQPQHF
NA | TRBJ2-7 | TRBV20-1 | CSAKETGWYEQYF
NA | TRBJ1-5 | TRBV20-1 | CSALRGVSGLTGQPQHF
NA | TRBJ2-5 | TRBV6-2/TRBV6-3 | CASSFVDSFQETQYF
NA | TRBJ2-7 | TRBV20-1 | CSARGDGRGGPRLTYEQYF
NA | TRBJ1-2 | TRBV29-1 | CSVEDWGTGNGYTF
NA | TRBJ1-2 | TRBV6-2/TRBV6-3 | CASSSNTPRRIGYTF
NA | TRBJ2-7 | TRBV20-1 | CSAPNRGYSYEQYF
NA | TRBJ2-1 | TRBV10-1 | CASGGGETGNEQFF